This TCR beta chain was recorded in a study of cytomegalovirus exposure and HLA in healthy donors. The wider study: Out of approximately 170 million T cells, an earlier analysis found 117 million unique TCR beta sequences in total. Findings and caveats of the study: Later analysis identified a missense DCLRE1C variant that was linked to TCR beta V- and J-gene trimming. Among the CMV-associated chains, a few were confirmed in vitro as specific for CMV antigens.

A word on this clone: What it recognizes is unknown.

The PCR made use of 60 Vbeta and 13 Jbeta primers. Sequenced by immunoSEQ multiplex PCR; TCRdb stores in-frame clones only, minus some. Among 200,000 or so clones, roughly 80% were seen once, and the ten largest hold 15% to 19%. This sequence originates from a man aged 40-49 years in good health and CMV-seronegative. Sequencing used PBMCs.

The CDR3 bases are TGTGCCAGCAGCGGTGGACTGGGAAACTATGGCTACACCTTC. Its protein is CASSGGLGNYGYTF. V gene TRBV6-1 combines with J gene TRBJ1-2; D unclear. The V end was cut by 6 bases, the J end by 2 bases, with 13 bases between. Germline loops: CDR1 MNHNS, CDR2 SASEGT. The CDR3 has 14 residues.